This entry features one T cell receptor (beta chain) sequence. What it binds is not known. Treatment specified: approximately 9-day PBMC culture with coronavirus spike peptide pools or control peptides (ViraFEST assay). Once obtained from cultured CD4+ T cells, the DNA was sequenced using the Oncomine TCR Beta short-read assay. TCRdb fed the PCR reads into MiXCR, producing one record per CDR3 protein. The repertoire includes around 13,000 distinct CDR3 sequences, about 24% of them detected once, and roughly a sixth sits in the top ten. This entry is derived from a study of vaccination and CD4 T cells after COVID-19. Study-wide context: Samples after vaccination came a median approximately 70 days past dose two, ranging 14 to 241.

Study-wide results and caveats: Only after vaccination were a median about 90% of convalescents' reactive clones seen.

The material sequenced was CD4+ T cells from blood, cultured in vitro, taken after SARS-CoV-2 vaccination. The receptor comes from a human donor who had recovered from COVID-19.

CDR3 loop: CSVGGQGNTEAFF. The CDR3 DNA follows: TGCAGCGTTGGGGGACAGGGGAACACTGAAGCTTTCTTT. The chain employs TRBV29-1 and TRBJ1-1, with 9 bases matching TRBD1. The CDR3 has 13 amino acids. The ends lost 4 bases at V and 1 base at J; junction bases unmatched: 1. In germline, CDR1 is SQVTM, CDR2 ANQGSEA.